The clone carrying this TCR beta chain was counted at least ten times. Its antigen is currently unknown. The data stem from a study of T-cell reconstitution after alpha-beta-depleted transplantation in children. CDR3 length: 13 amino acids. V was trimmed by 4 bases and J by 4 bases, leaving 8 bases between them. Germline V CDR1 and CDR2: KGHDR, SFDVKD. A TCRbeta library incorporating unique molecular identifiers was prepared. TCRdb re-derived calls from the PCR reads in MiXCR, one entry per CDR3 protein. The profile shows around 240,000 distinct CDR3 sequences, roughly 7.7% of them singletons. Study-level findings and limits: Hyperexpanded clones declined; after one year, newly produced T cells mostly supplied diversity.

The clonotype was recovered from a male patient younger than 18 who had a stem cell transplant for acute lymphoblastic leukemia, so the T cells may come from the graft donor. Sequenced here: PBMCs, mostly from graft donor cells, sampled 180 days after TCRalphabeta/CD19-depleted stem cell transplant. This chain connects TRBV24-1 to TRBJ2-3, with unresolved D. CDR3 loop: CATSEDRADTQYF. As DNA, the CDR3 is TGTGCCACCAGTGAAGATAGGGCAGATACGCAGTATTTT.